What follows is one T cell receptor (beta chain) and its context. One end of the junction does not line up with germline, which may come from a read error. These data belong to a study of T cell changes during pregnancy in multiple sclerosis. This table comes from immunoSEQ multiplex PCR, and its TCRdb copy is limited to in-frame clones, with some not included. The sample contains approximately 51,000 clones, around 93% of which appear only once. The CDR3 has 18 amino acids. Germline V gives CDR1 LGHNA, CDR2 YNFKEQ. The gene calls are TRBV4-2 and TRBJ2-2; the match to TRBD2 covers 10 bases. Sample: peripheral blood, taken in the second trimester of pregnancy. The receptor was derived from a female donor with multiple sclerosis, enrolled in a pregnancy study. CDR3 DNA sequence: TGTGCCAGCAGCCACGACTTGAGCGGGAGGGAGGAACACCGGGGAGCTGTTTTT. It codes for CASSHDLSGREEHRGAVF.